Listed below are T cell receptor beta chains from one sample, sequenced in a study of response to subunit inactivated influenza vaccine. One entry per CDR3 protein results from TCRdb running MiXCR on the RT-PCR reads. The repertoire holds 450,000 to 500,000 distinct CDR3 sequences, with 9.5% to 13% as singletons. The sample in question was PBMCs from blood, obtained about 40 days after vaccination. These receptors were obtained from a man aged 50 to 59 who received an inactivated influenza vaccine. Both conserved end residues are part of each CDR3. D genes are given only for firm matches. Expanded clones get a size class; other rows say once, few or many, or leave the size out.

clone_size cdr3_length j_call d_call v_call cdr3_nt cdr3_aa
many 15 TRBJ2-1 TRBD1 TRBV12-3/TRBV12-4 TGTGCCAGCAGCCGGGACAGCCTATCGAACAATGAGCAGTTCTTC CASSRDSLSNNEQFF
few 12 TRBJ2-5 . TRBV7-2 TGTCCCAGCAGCTTAGTAAAAGAGACCCAGTACTTC CPSSLVKETQYF
few 14 TRBJ2-1 TRBD1 TRBV20-1 TGCAGTGCCCGACAGGGGGCGAAAAACAATGAGCAGTTCTTC CSARQGAKNNEQFF
. 16 TRBJ2-6 . TRBV7-8 TGTGCCAGCAGCTTAGCGCGAAACTCTGGGGCCAACGTCCTGACTTTC CASSLARNSGANVLTF
few 17 TRBJ2-3 TRBD2 TRBV25-1 TGTGCCAGCAGTGTACTAGCGGGGGAGAGTGGGCCAGATACGCAGTATTTT CASSVLAGESGPDTQYF
many 15 TRBJ2-7 TRBD2 TRBV7-6 TGTGCCAGCAGCTTAGATCTAGCGGGGACCTACGAGCAGTACTTC CASSLDLAGTYEQYF
few 16 TRBJ2-7 TRBD2 TRBV7-9 TGTGCCAGCAGCTTCCCTAGCGGGAACGCCCTCTACGAGCAGTACTTC CASSFPSGNALYEQYF
. 15 TRBJ2-5 . TRBV2 TGTGCCAGCAGTGGACAGCGACTGATCCAAGAGACCCAGTACTTC CASSGQRLIQETQYF
. 15 TRBJ2-5 . TRBV5-1 TGCGCCAGCTATACAGGGCCAGCGGACCAAGAGACCCAGTACTTC CASYTGPADQETQYF
many 15 TRBJ1-5 . TRBV6-2/TRBV6-3 TGTGCCAGCAGTTATCACGGACAGCTAAAGGAGCCCCAGCATTTT CASSYHGQLKEPQHF
. 15 TRBJ1-5 . TRBV5-1 TGCGCCAGCAGCTTGGACGGACAGCTCAATCAGCCCCAGCATTTT CASSLDGQLNQPQHF
. 13 TRBJ1-5 . TRBV29-1 TGCAGCGTTGAGGGGGGAAGTGGACAGCCCCAGCATTTT CSVEGGSGQPQHF
many 12 TRBJ2-1 . TRBV9 TGTGCCAGCAGCGAGAGCGAGTCTGAGCAGTTCTTC CASSESESEQFF
once 17 TRBJ2-5 TRBD2 TRBV7-9 TGTGCCAGCAGCAGAACTAGCGGGAGCCCGTACCAAGAGACCCAGTACTTC CASSRTSGSPYQETQYF
many 15 TRBJ1-1 . TRBV7-9 TGTGCCAGCAGCTTAGGGGGACCGATGAACACTGAAGCTTTCTTT CASSLGGPMNTEAFF
. 13 TRBJ2-1 . TRBV7-2 TGTGCCAGCAGCCCAAAAAGGCGGAATGAGCAGTTCTTC CASSPKRRNEQFF